This T cell receptor (beta chain) was identified in a study of blood T cell repertoires in COVID-19. About the research overall: In each case, the material was cDNA or gDNA derived from T cells, B-cell-depleted T cells, or PBMCs.

This clone has only one observation. Sequencing used immunoSEQ multiplex PCR; TCRdb keeps in-frame clones, though not all of them. Of hundreds of thousands of clones in the sample, around 92% were seen once. J was trimmed by 6 bases and V by 5 bases; bases with no gene match: 9. The CDR3 loop spans 17 amino acids. The germline V gene has CDR1 SGHTA and CDR2 FQGNSA. Sequencing was carried out using peripheral blood. The genes are TRBV7-2 and TRBJ2-1; TRBD2 aligns across 14 bases. This TCR was sampled from a woman between 25 and 40 years old with COVID-19, enrolled during active disease. CDR3 DNA: TGTGCCAGCAGCGCCCGACTAGCGGGGGGGAGGGCCAATGAGCAGTTCTTC. Its translation: CASSARLAGGRANEQFF.